One and the same sample provided the 21 T cell receptor beta chains below, sequenced in a study of control samples from healthy donors and cancer patients. Using immunoSEQ multiplex PCR, the repertoire was profiled, and TCRdb retains in-frame clones only, with some absent. This table holds about 140,000 clones, about 91% found once. Material: blood. These receptor sequences come from a man aged 25 to 40 in good health.

The rearrangement uses TRBV19 and TRBJ1-2; D call uncertain. Germline assignment: CDR1 LNHDA and CDR2 SQIVND (reference sequence). The germline V and J ends were trimmed by 3 bases and 6 bases, with 11 bases remaining between them. The length of the CDR3 is 13 residues. CDR3 nucleotides: TGTGCCAGTAGTATTCTTACCTGGGATGGCTACACCTTC. This sequence encodes CASSILTWDGYTF.

V gene TRBV9 combines with J gene TRBJ1-1; TRBD1 aligns across 7 bases. The CDR3 length is 14 residues. Germline V gene lookup returns CDR1 SGDLS and CDR2 YYNGEE. J was trimmed by 6 bases and V by 0 bases; bases with no gene match: 5. The CDR3, as DNA: TGTGCCAGCAGCGTAGGACAGGGTAGGGCTGAAGCTTTCTTT. This gives the protein CASSVGQGRAEAFF.

This clone was counted once. The chain combines TRBV24-1 with TRBJ2-3; no definite D call. This CDR3 has 14 amino acids. Germline assignment: CDR1 KGHDR and CDR2 SFDVKD. V shed 3 bases and J shed 4 bases, with 10 bases lying between them. CDR3 protein: CATSDTGRPDTQYF. In DNA, the CDR3 is TGTGCCACCAGTGATACGGGCAGGCCAGATACGCAGTATTTT.

This rearrangement joins TRBV5-1 to TRBJ1-4; the match to TRBD1 covers 8 bases. CDR1 and CDR2 from the germline V gene are SGHRS and YFSETQ. V gave up 4 bases and J gave up 7 bases; unmatched junction bases: 6. This CDR3 contains 14 residues. CDR3 protein: CASSPGQGTEKLFF. CDR3 sequence (DNA): TGCGCCAGCAGCCCCGGACAGGGCACTGAAAAACTGTTTTTT.

As DNA, the CDR3 is TGCGCCAGCAGCTTGGGGGGGACAGGGCACAATTCACCCCTCCACTTT. It codes for CASSLGGTGHNSPLHF. The chain uses TRBV5-1 and TRBJ1-6; TRBD1 matches 9 bases. In germline, CDR1 is SGHRS, CDR2 YFSETQ. J was trimmed by 7 bases and V by 0 bases; bases with no gene match: 5. The CDR3 loop spans 16 amino acids. The whole variable domain, filled in from reference TRBV5-1 and TRBJ1-6, reads KAGVTQTPRYLIKTRGQQVTLSCSPISGHRSVSWYQQTPGQGLQFLFEYFSETQRNKGNFPGRFSGRQFSNSRSEMNVSTLELGDSALYLCASSLGGTGHNSPLHFGNGTRLTVT.

The chain links TRBV3-1 (or the pseudogene TRBV3-2) to TRBJ1-6; D may be TRBD1 (6 bases). Trimming shortened V by 0 bases and J by 6 bases, and 6 bases separated the two germline ends. The CDR3 has 14 residues. Germline V gene sequence: CDR1 LGHDT, CDR2 YNNKEL (reference sequence). CDR3 DNA sequence: TGTGCCAGCAGCCAAGACAGGGGTAATTCACCCCTCCACTTT. Its translation is CASSQDRGNSPLHF.

The genes are TRBV19 and TRBJ1-1; D is unresolved. The V and J ends lost 2 bases and 6 bases respectively, with 13 bases between them. The CDR3 sequence is 14 residues long. Germline CDR1 reads LNHDA; CDR2 reads SQIVND (reference sequence). The CDR3 here is CASSIKYGRSEAFF. CDR3 sequence (DNA): TGTGCCAGTAGTATAAAATACGGGAGGTCTGAAGCTTTCTTT.

The J gene is TRBJ1-2, the V gene TRBV19; no clear D gene. V lost 4 bases and J lost 7, with 19 bases in between. The CDR3 covers 15 residues. Germline-derived CDR1 and CDR2 are LNHDA and SQIVND (reference sequence). The CDR3 sequence is CASSTPGGLSGGYTF. The DNA of the CDR3 is TGTGCCAGTAGTACCCCCGGCGGACTCTCAGGTGGCTACACCTTC.

The genes are TRBV5-5 and TRBJ1-3; D is ambiguous. V lost 0 bases, J lost 1 base, and 8 bases lay in between. The germline gives CDR1 SGHKS, CDR2 YYEKEE (reference sequence). The CDR3 is 15 residues long. In DNA form, the CDR3 reads TGTGCCAGCAGCTTGGGAGGGAATTCTGGAAACACCATATATTTT. This encodes CASSLGGNSGNTIYF.

The chain is built from TRBV5-5 and TRBJ1-3; 9 nucleotides align to TRBD1. Unmatched junction bases numbered 5, after V lost 4 bases and J lost 0 bases. The CDR3 has 16 residues. CDR1 SGHKS and CDR2 YYEKEE come from the germline V gene (reference sequence). CDR3 amino acids: CASSPGQGFSGNTIYF. CDR3 nucleotide sequence: TGTGCCAGCAGCCCCGGACAGGGGTTCTCTGGAAACACCATATATTTT.

The genes are TRBV5-4 and TRBJ2-7; D possibly matches TRBD1 or TRBD2 (6 bases each). Germline V gene lookup returns CDR1 SGHNT and CDR2 YYREEE (reference sequence). The CDR3 runs to 15 residues. Trimming cost V 3 bases and J 5 bases, with 18 bases left between them. The CDR3 reads CASSSGDFEGDEQYF. DNA for the CDR3: TGTGCCAGCAGCTCCGGGGACTTCGAGGGGGACGAGCAGTACTTC. The full variable domain, in which reference TRBV5-4 and TRBJ2-7 provide the parts outside the CDR3, is ETGVTQSPTHLIKTRGQQVTLRCSSQSGHNTVSWYQQALGQGPQFIFQYYREEENGRGNFPPRFSGLQFPNYSSELNVNALELDDSALYLCASSSGDFEGDEQYFGPGTRLTVT.

J is TRBJ1-1 and V is TRBV15; TRBD1 is a possible D gene (6 bases). Germline V gene lookup returns CDR1 LNHNV and CDR2 YYDKDF (reference sequence). The ends were cut back, 4 bases at V and 2 bases at J, with 11 bases in the middle. CDR3 size: 14 residues. CDR3 sequence: CATSITGFNTEAFF. CDR3 DNA sequence: TGTGCCACCAGCATTACAGGGTTTAACACTGAAGCTTTCTTT. The variable domain in full, completed from reference TRBV15 and TRBJ1-1, reads DAMVIQNPRYQVTQFGKPVTLSCSQTLNHNVMYWYQQKSSQAPKLLFHYYDKDFNNEADTPDNFQSRRPNTSFCFLDIRSPGLGDTAMYLCATSITGFNTEAFFGQGTRLTVV.

The J gene is TRBJ2-7, the V gene TRBV27, with D uncertain. Germline V gene lookup returns CDR1 MNHEY and CDR2 SMNVEV (reference sequence). V lost 8 bases and J 0 bases, leaving 8 bases between the germline ends. This CDR3 has 12 amino acids. The CDR3: CASSPSSYEQYF. DNA for the CDR3: TGTGCCAGCTCGCCCAGCTCCTACGAGCAGTACTTC.

This clone showed up just a few times. The chain combines TRBV30 with TRBJ2-7; D gene unclear. Germline lookup yields CDR1 GTSNPN and CDR2 SVGIG (reference sequence). V dropped 0 bases and J dropped 1 base, with 10 bases sitting between them. This CDR3 has 14 residues. The DNA of the CDR3 is TGTGCCTGGAGTGTAGGAGTCGGATCCTACGAGCAGTACTTC. It specifies CAWSVGVGSYEQYF.

CDR3 in DNA: TGCGCCAGCAGCGACTATAATTCACCCCTCCACTTT. Translated: CASSDYNSPLHF. The chain couples TRBV5-1 to TRBJ1-6; D gene uncertain. V dropped 4 bases and J dropped 3 bases, with 2 bases sitting between them. The CDR3 has 12 amino acids. CDR1 SGHRS and CDR2 YFSETQ come from the germline V gene.

The chain is built from TRBV19 and TRBJ2-3; possible D gene TRBD2, 6 bases. The CDR3 runs to 15 residues. Germline V gives CDR1 LNHDA, CDR2 SQIVND (reference sequence). V was shortened by 2 bases and J by 5 bases, with 14 bases between the two germline ends. Here the CDR3 DNA reads TGTGCCAGTAGTATAACCGGGACTGGGAGAGATACGCAGTATTTT. Translated: CASSITGTGRDTQYF. Full variable domain (outside the CDR3, taken from reference TRBV19 and TRBJ2-3): DGGITQSPKYLFRKEGQNVTLSCEQNLNHDAMYWYRQDPGQGLRLIYYSQIVNDFQKGDIAEGYSVSREKKESFPLTVTSAQKNPTAFYLCASSITGTGRDTQYFGPGTRLTVL.

The rearrangement uses TRBV18 and TRBJ1-5; TRBD1 might be the D (5 bases). This CDR3 is built from 15 residues. Germline loops: CDR1 KGHSH, CDR2 LQKENI. Trimming removed 3 bases from V and 5 bases from J, with 14 bases in between. The CDR3 loop reads CASSPNRGGDQPQHF. In DNA, the CDR3 is TGTGCCAGCTCACCTAACCGGGGAGGGGATCAGCCCCAGCATTTT.

This rearrangement joins TRBV7-3 to TRBJ2-1; D is possibly TRBD1 (6 bases). Trimming took 1 base from V and 7 from J, leaving 14 bases between them. The germline V gene encodes CDR1 SGHTA and CDR2 FQGTGA. The CDR3 sequence is 15 residues long. This chain's CDR3 is CASSLNTGQVNEQFF. In DNA form, the CDR3 reads TGTGCCAGCAGCTTAAATACAGGGCAGGTGAATGAGCAGTTCTTC.

The rearrangement joins TRBV4-1 to TRBJ2-3; 7 positions agree with TRBD1. CDR3 length: 19 amino acids. Germline V gene data show CDR1 as MGHRA and CDR2 as YSYEKL. V gave up 2 bases and J gave up 0 bases; unmatched junction bases: 14. The CDR3 reads CASSQSSATGTESTDTQYF. In DNA, the CDR3 is TGCGCCAGCAGCCAATCATCGGCCACCGGGACAGAGAGCACAGATACGCAGTATTTT.

The chain links TRBV27 to TRBJ2-7; D gene uncertain. The germline V and J ends were trimmed by 3 bases and 1 base, with 10 bases remaining between them. The length of the CDR3 is 14 residues. Germline-derived CDR1 and CDR2 are MNHEY and SMNVEV (reference sequence). The CDR3 nucleotides read TGTGCCAGCAGTTTTTCTTCGACGTCCTACGAGCAGTACTTC. Its protein product is CASSFSSTSYEQYF.

The V gene is TRBV27, the J gene TRBJ1-5; D call uncertain. This CDR3 region has 13 residues. Trimming shortened V by 2 bases and J by 5 bases, and 7 bases separated the two germline ends. CDR1 is MNHEY, CDR2 SMNVEV, per germline (reference sequence). CDR3 coding DNA: TGTGCCAGCAGTTTACTTGGAGATCAGCCCCAGCATTTT. As protein: CASSLLGDQPQHF.